This T cell receptor beta chain was recorded in a study of technical replicates of blood from several donors. Repertoires were generated with immunoSEQ multiplex PCR, while TCRdb's copy carries only in-frame clones and drops some. The sample comprises 80,000 or so clones, around 94% of which are singletons, and more than 0.35% rests with the top ten. Germline V lookup: CDR1 WSHSY, CDR2 SAAADI. This CDR3 region has 14 residues. J lost 1 base, V lost 6 bases, and 4 bases had no gene match. This clonotype was sampled from a human donor in good health. Sequenced sample: T cells isolated from PBMCs. The chain joins TRBV10-2 to TRBJ1-1; 8 nucleotides line up with TRBD1. The CDR3 region is CASSDRGRNTEAFF. In DNA form, the CDR3 reads TGCGCCAGCAGCGACAGGGGAAGGAACACTGAAGCTTTCTTT.